This T cell receptor beta chain was sequenced in a study of OX40 agonist ivuxolimab in advanced cancers. General study results and limits: A proportion of nonresponders additionally exhibited low normalized T-cell clonal expansion.

This CDR3 is built from 13 residues. Per the germline V gene, CDR1 is LGHNT and CDR2 is FRNRAP. V was cut by 7 bases and J by 4 bases, with 10 bases left in between. Concerning this clone: Antigen unknown.

Profiling relied on immunoSEQ multiplex PCR, and the TCRdb table lists in-frame clones only, not all of them. This sample yields 55,000 to 70,000 clones, of which about 85% are seen a single time; roughly 3.5% belongs to the top ten. This clonotype was sampled from an adult with an advanced solid tumor such as melanoma, head and neck, liver or kidney cancer. This sequence joins TRBV12-5 and TRBJ2-2; unclear D gene. The sample in question was CD4+ or CD8+ T cells sorted from blood, obtained in a trial of the OX40 agonist ivuxolimab. CDR3 protein: CASVSDGTGELFF. CDR3 nucleotides: TGTGCTAGTGTCAGCGACGGCACCGGGGAGCTGTTTTTT.